The 30 T cell receptor beta chains listed next were all sequenced from one sample in a study of vaccination and CD4 T cells after COVID-19. Treatment noted: approximately nine-day PBMC culture with coronavirus spike peptide pools or control peptides (ViraFEST assay). The antigens for these receptors are not known. An Oncomine TCR Beta short-read assay was used to sequence the DNA from cultured CD4+ T cells. TCRdb ran MiXCR on the PCR reads and lists one entry per CDR3 protein. The repertoire has 20,000 or so distinct CDR3 sequences, 55% of them found once; the top ten carry roughly 7.7%. The specimen was CD4+ T cells from blood, cultured in vitro. The receptor set was obtained from a human donor who had recovered from COVID-19.

In this sample, this clonotype turned up a few times. The chain joins TRBV20-1 to TRBJ2-3; D ambiguous. This CDR3 spans 14 amino acids. V was trimmed by 3 bases and J by 0 bases, leaving 10 bases between them. CDR1 DFQATT and CDR2 SNEGSKA come from the germline V gene (reference sequence). The CDR3 coding sequence is TGCAGTGCTAGTGGGCAGGTTAGCACAGATACGCAGTATTTT. This translates into CSASGQVSTDTQYF.

The V call is TRBV18, the J call TRBJ2-2; tentative D call: TRBD1 (6 bases). This CDR3 has 15 amino acids. Germline V gene sequence: CDR1 KGHSH, CDR2 LQKENI. Trimming pared 6 bases from V and 7 bases from J, leaving 18 bases between. This CDR3 is CASSRNRENHGELFF. CDR3 nucleotide sequence: TGTGCCAGCTCGAGGAACAGGGAAAATCACGGGGAGCTGTTTTTT. Supplemented by reference TRBV18 and TRBJ2-2, the full variable domain reads NAGVMQNPRHLVRRRGQEARLRCSPMKGHSHVYWYRQLPEEGLKFMVYLQKENIIDESGMPKERFSAEFPKEGPSILRIQQVVRGDSAAYFCASSRNRENHGELFFGEGSRLTVL.

This clonotype was observed a handful of times. The gene calls are TRBV5-4 and TRBJ1-5; maybe TRBD1 (6 bases). Germline loops: CDR1 SGHNT, CDR2 YYREEE (reference sequence). Between the trimmed V and J ends, which lost 1 base and 6 bases, there was a span of 14 bases. CDR3 length equals 15 residues. The CDR3 sequence: CASSLNGGGSQPQHF. Written as DNA, the CDR3 is TGTGCCAGCAGCTTGAATGGAGGGGGAAGTCAGCCCCAGCATTTT.

This rearrangement joins TRBV20-1 to TRBJ2-2, with D unclear. Germline lookup yields CDR1 DFQATT and CDR2 SNEGSKA (reference sequence). V was clipped by 2 bases and J by 2 bases, with 6 bases between them. CDR3 size: 13 residues. The CDR3 DNA reads as TGCAGTGCTAGAACCCATAACACCGGGGAGCTGTTTTTT. Its translation is CSARTHNTGELFF.

This chain connects TRBV11-3 to TRBJ2-5; D is unclear. V lost 5 bases to trimming and J lost 5 bases, with 18 bases between them. Germline loops: CDR1 SGHNT, CDR2 YENEEA. The CDR3 extends over 15 amino acids. The CDR3 sequence is CASSDRLGPGETQYF. The DNA for the CDR3 is TGTGCCAGCAGCGACCGACTCGGGCCTGGGGAGACCCAGTACTTC.

The V gene is TRBV28, the J gene TRBJ1-5, with D possibly matching TRBD1 (5 bases). The CDR3 has 14 residues. V lost 7 bases and J 7 bases, leaving 17 bases between the germline ends. CDR1 is MDHEN and CDR2 is SYDVKM in the germline V gene. In nucleotides, the CDR3 is TGTGCCAGCACAGAAGGGGCAGGGCGGCAGCCCCAGCATTTT. It is translated as CASTEGAGRQPQHF.

Worth noting for this clonotype: This likely comes from a read error, as the CDR3 has no conserved phenylalanine or tryptophan at its end. This chain joins TRBV19 and TRBJ1-2; maybe TRBD1 (6 bases). The CDR3 is 14 residues long. Germline loops: CDR1 LNHDA, CDR2 SQIVND (reference sequence). V was cut by 7 bases and J by 1 base, with 13 bases left in between. The DNA of the CDR3 is TGTGCCAGTACCATCCCAGGGGTTAACTATGGCTACACCCTC. Translation: CASTIPGVNYGYTL.

The rearrangement links TRBV7-2 to TRBJ2-3; 8 positions agree with TRBD2. This CDR3 is built from 16 residues. Germline V gene sequence: CDR1 SGHTA, CDR2 FQGNSA. V shed 3 bases and J 5 bases; nucleotides not matched to a gene: 10. The DNA of the CDR3 is TGTGCCAGCAGCTTTTCGGGAGGGCAGAGAGGAGATACGCAGTATTTT. This translates into CASSFSGGQRGDTQYF.

The rearrangement uses TRBV20-1 and TRBJ1-2; D gene unclear. Trimming removed 6 bases at V and 4 bases at J, with 18 bases between. Germline V lookup: CDR1 DFQATT, CDR2 SNEGSKA (reference sequence). The CDR3 sequence is 14 residues long. In DNA form, the CDR3 reads TGCAGTGCGAAGATAGGCATTTCCCTCTATGGCTACACCTTC. Amino acid sequence: CSAKIGISLYGYTF.

The chain has TRBV5-1 and TRBJ1-1; TRBD1 matches at 12 bases. J gave up 4 bases and V 4 bases, and 2 bases lay outside the gene matches. Germline V gene data show CDR1 as SGHRS and CDR2 as YFSETQ. There are 14 residues in the CDR3. The CDR3 loop is CASSMGQGATEAFF. As DNA, the CDR3 is TGCGCCAGCAGCATGGGACAGGGGGCCACTGAAGCTTTCTTT.

This chain joins TRBV7-9 and TRBJ2-3; D is ambiguous. The germline gives CDR1 SEHNR, CDR2 FQNEAQ (reference sequence). V dropped 6 bases and J dropped 0 bases, with 19 bases sitting between them. The CDR3 runs to 17 residues. CDR3 in DNA: TGTGCCAGCAGAACATTACGAGGCGGTATTAGCACAGATACGCAGTATTTT. This encodes CASRTLRGGISTDTQYF.

The V and J genes are TRBV6-2 or TRBV6-3 and TRBJ2-1; D remains unclear. V shed 5 bases and J shed 0 bases, with 11 bases lying between them. Per germline, CDR1 MNHEY and CDR2 SVGEGT. The CDR3 is 15 residues long. The CDR3 DNA follows: TGTGCCAGCAGTCCTGACGGTGTCTCCTACAATGAGCAGTTCTTC. Its protein product is CASSPDGVSYNEQFF.

This CDR3 is CSAGLLRGNSPLHF. The DNA for the CDR3 is TGCAGTGCTGGCCTTCTAAGAGGGAATTCACCCCTCCACTTT. The rearrangement joins TRBV20-1 to TRBJ1-6; unclear D gene. Per the germline V gene, CDR1 is DFQATT and CDR2 is SNEGSKA (reference sequence). Trimming removed 5 bases at V and 7 bases at J, with 15 bases between. The CDR3 covers 14 residues.

V gene TRBV12-3 or TRBV12-4 combines with J gene TRBJ2-5; D may be TRBD2 (6 bases). The V and J ends lost 6 bases and 5 bases respectively, with 22 bases between them. This CDR3 has 16 amino acids. CDR3 sequence (DNA): TGTGCCAGCAGGATCGGGCGGGCGGGGCCTGCGGAGACCCAGTACTTC. Translating gives CASRIGRAGPAETQYF.

The V call is TRBV6-1, the J call TRBJ1-1; 8 bases match TRBD1. J lost 0 bases, V lost 9 bases, and 3 bases had no gene match. Germline V CDR1 and CDR2: MNHNS, SASEGT. The CDR3 has 13 amino acids. The chain's CDR3 is CASQTGVNTEAFF. For the CDR3, the DNA is TGTGCCAGTCAGACAGGGGTGAACACTGAAGCTTTCTTT.

The chain is built from TRBV19 and TRBJ2-7; TRBD2 matches at 7 bases. Losses at the gene ends were 4 bases for V and 2 bases for J; bases not matched to a gene: 8. Germline V CDR1 and CDR2: LNHDA, SQIVND (reference sequence). The CDR3 is 15 residues long. This CDR3 is CASSTGEGNPYEQYF. CDR3 in DNA: TGTGCCAGTAGTACGGGGGAGGGGAACCCCTACGAGCAGTACTTC.

The CDR3 spells CASSSPGLAVNEQFF. DNA of the CDR3: TGTGCCAGCAGTTCGCCGGGACTAGCAGTCAATGAGCAGTTCTTC. This chain joins TRBV27 and TRBJ2-1; 9 bases line up with TRBD2. V lost 4 bases, J lost 6 bases, and 7 bases stayed unmatched. The CDR3 totals 15 residues. The germline V gene encodes CDR1 MNHEY and CDR2 SMNVEV (reference sequence).

The V gene is TRBV27, the J gene TRBJ1-6, with 9 bases that match TRBD1. The CDR3 length is 19 residues. Trimming removed 10 bases from V and 10 bases from J; junction bases left unmatched: 26. CDR1 and CDR2 from the germline V gene are MNHEY and SMNVEV (reference sequence). The DNA for the CDR3 is TGTGCCACCCGCCGCGAATCGGGACAGGGAGGTAGGATCCGATCACCCCTCCACTTT. Its translation: CATRRESGQGGRIRSPLHF.

This clonotype has only a few counts. The chain couples TRBV6-5 to TRBJ1-5; maybe TRBD1 (6 bases). The germline CDR1 and CDR2 sequences are MNHEY and SVGAGI. Trimming pared 0 bases from V and 1 base from J, leaving 7 bases between. This CDR3 is 15 amino acids long. CDR3 sequence: CASSYSRGSNQPQHF. The DNA of the CDR3 is TGTGCCAGCAGTTACTCGAGGGGGAGCAATCAGCCCCAGCATTTT.

This clonotype has only a few counts. V usage is TRBV7-9 and J usage is TRBJ2-5; tentatively, D is TRBD1 (5 bases). This CDR3 contains 16 residues. Deletions cut 1 base from V and 2 bases from J, with 14 bases between. The V gene's germline CDR1 is SEHNR and CDR2 FQNEAQ (reference sequence). CDR3 sequence reads: CASSLVGYRNQETQYF. CDR3 DNA: TGTGCCAGCAGCTTAGTCGGTTACAGGAATCAAGAGACCCAGTACTTC.

This clonotype appeared a few times. The chain joins TRBV19 to TRBJ1-1; D uncertain. The CDR3 loop spans 13 amino acids. Deletions cut 3 bases from V and 3 bases from J, with 8 bases between. CDR1 LNHDA and CDR2 SQIVND come from the germline V gene (reference sequence). CDR3 in DNA: TGTGCCAGTAGTATTAATCGGGACACTGAAGCTTTCTTT. Protein sequence: CASSINRDTEAFF.

The chain carries TRBV27 and TRBJ1-2; D not certain. Trimming took off 5 bases at V and 1 base at J, with 5 bases between the two ends. Germline CDR1 is MNHEY and CDR2 is SMNVEV (reference sequence). This CDR3 has 12 amino acids. The CDR3 DNA follows: TGTGCCAGCAGTATCTATAACTATGGCTACACCTTC. Amino acid sequence: CASSIYNYGYTF.

V and J are TRBV12-3 or TRBV12-4 and TRBJ1-6; the match to TRBD1 covers 7 bases. This CDR3 region has 14 residues. The ends lost 5 bases at V and 7 bases at J; junction bases unmatched: 5. DNA for the CDR3: TGTGCCAGCAGTCGACAGGGTAGGAATTCACCCCTCCACTTT. Encoded protein: CASSRQGRNSPLHF.

The chain recombines TRBV11-2 with TRBJ2-1; 8 nucleotides match TRBD1. Looked up from germline, CDR1 is SGHAT and CDR2 is FQNNGV. The CDR3 spans 17 residues. After removal of 6 bases from V and 2 bases from J, the junction contained 12 bases not matched to a gene. DNA of the CDR3: TGTGCCAGCAGATCTGGCGCAGGACAGGGTACCTACAATGAGCAGTTCTTC. Amino acid sequence: CASRSGAGQGTYNEQFF. The full variable domain, completed using reference TRBV11-2 and TRBJ2-1, is EAGVAQSPRYKIIEKRQSVAFWCNPISGHATLYWYQQILGQGPKLLIQFQNNGVVDDSQLPKDRFSAERLKGVDSTLKIQPAKLEDSAVYLCASRSGAGQGTYNEQFFGPGTRLTVL.

This clonotype was seen a few times. The rearrangement links TRBV6-2 or TRBV6-3 to TRBJ2-1; D not certain. The CDR3 extends over 11 amino acids. CDR1 MNHEY and CDR2 SVGEGT come from the germline V gene. Trimming pared 2 bases from V and 10 bases from J, leaving 6 bases between. This CDR3 is CASSYGEEQFF. The CDR3 nucleotides are TGTGCCAGCAGTTACGGGGAAGAGCAGTTCTTC.

The rearrangement joins TRBV7-9 to TRBJ2-3, with TRBD2 as a possible D gene (5 bases). The CDR3 spans 17 residues. In germline, CDR1 is SEHNR, CDR2 FQNEAQ (reference sequence). Deletions cut 0 bases from V and 4 bases from J, with 17 bases between. CDR3 in DNA: TGTGCCAGCAGCTTAGCGATTGCTCTAGCCCTTGCAGATACGCAGTATTTT. This translates into CASSLAIALALADTQYF.

This clonotype was picked up a small number of times. The V call is TRBV6-5, the J call TRBJ1-1, with D possibly matching TRBD1 (6 bases). The CDR3 runs to 16 residues. Per germline, CDR1 MNHEY and CDR2 SVGAGI. Trimming left V 2 bases short and J 2 bases short, with 15 bases between. The CDR3 protein is CASSYLFGGLNTEAFF. CDR3 DNA: TGTGCCAGCAGTTACCTCTTCGGGGGGCTTAACACTGAAGCTTTCTTT.

The chain carries TRBV7-2 and TRBJ1-5, with TRBD1 as a possible D gene (5 bases). CDR1 and CDR2 (germline): SGHTA, FQGNSA. The CDR3 has 16 residues. The V end was cut by 1 base, the J end by 1 base, with 11 bases between. CDR3 in DNA: TGTGCCAGCAGCTTAGAGGGAGCAGGGAGCAATCAGCCCCAGCATTTT. This translates into CASSLEGAGSNQPQHF.

This clonotype was seen just once. The rearrangement links TRBV27 to TRBJ1-4, with no clear D. CDR3 length: 11 amino acids. CDR1 is MNHEY and CDR2 is SMNVEV in the germline V gene (reference sequence). With 8 bases removed from V and 5 bases from J, the gap between germline ends came to 6 bases. CDR3 bases: TGTGCCAGCGGGTACAATGAAAAACTGTTTTTT. This codes for CASGYNEKLFF.

The CDR3 here is CASSLFRGRAQDLYNEQFF. Here the CDR3 DNA reads TGTGCCAGCAGCTTATTTCGAGGGAGGGCCCAAGATTTGTACAATGAGCAGTTCTTC. V usage is TRBV7-8 and J usage is TRBJ2-1, with 7 bases fitting TRBD2. The germline V gene has CDR1 SGHVS and CDR2 FQNEAQ. This CDR3 contains 19 residues. V shed 2 bases and J 4 bases; nucleotides not matched to a gene: 17.